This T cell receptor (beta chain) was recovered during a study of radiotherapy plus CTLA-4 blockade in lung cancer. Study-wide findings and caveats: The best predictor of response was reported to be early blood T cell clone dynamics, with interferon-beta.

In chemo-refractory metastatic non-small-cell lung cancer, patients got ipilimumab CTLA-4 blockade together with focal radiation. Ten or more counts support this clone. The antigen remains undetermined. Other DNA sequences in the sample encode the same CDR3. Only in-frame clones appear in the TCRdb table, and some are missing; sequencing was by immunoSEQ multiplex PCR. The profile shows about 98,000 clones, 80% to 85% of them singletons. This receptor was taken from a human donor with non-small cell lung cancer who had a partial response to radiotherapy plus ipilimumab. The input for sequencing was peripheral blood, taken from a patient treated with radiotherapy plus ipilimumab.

The CDR3 here is CASSDASGSRDTQYF. Written as DNA, the CDR3 is TGCGCCAGCAGTGACGCTAGCGGGAGTCGAGATACGCAGTATTTT. The chain joins TRBV10-1 to TRBJ2-3; 10 nucleotides match TRBD2. Per germline, CDR1 WNHNN and CDR2 SYGVQD (reference sequence). The CDR3 is 15 amino acids. The V segment lost 3 bases and the J segment 5 bases; nucleotides outside the gene matches: 5.